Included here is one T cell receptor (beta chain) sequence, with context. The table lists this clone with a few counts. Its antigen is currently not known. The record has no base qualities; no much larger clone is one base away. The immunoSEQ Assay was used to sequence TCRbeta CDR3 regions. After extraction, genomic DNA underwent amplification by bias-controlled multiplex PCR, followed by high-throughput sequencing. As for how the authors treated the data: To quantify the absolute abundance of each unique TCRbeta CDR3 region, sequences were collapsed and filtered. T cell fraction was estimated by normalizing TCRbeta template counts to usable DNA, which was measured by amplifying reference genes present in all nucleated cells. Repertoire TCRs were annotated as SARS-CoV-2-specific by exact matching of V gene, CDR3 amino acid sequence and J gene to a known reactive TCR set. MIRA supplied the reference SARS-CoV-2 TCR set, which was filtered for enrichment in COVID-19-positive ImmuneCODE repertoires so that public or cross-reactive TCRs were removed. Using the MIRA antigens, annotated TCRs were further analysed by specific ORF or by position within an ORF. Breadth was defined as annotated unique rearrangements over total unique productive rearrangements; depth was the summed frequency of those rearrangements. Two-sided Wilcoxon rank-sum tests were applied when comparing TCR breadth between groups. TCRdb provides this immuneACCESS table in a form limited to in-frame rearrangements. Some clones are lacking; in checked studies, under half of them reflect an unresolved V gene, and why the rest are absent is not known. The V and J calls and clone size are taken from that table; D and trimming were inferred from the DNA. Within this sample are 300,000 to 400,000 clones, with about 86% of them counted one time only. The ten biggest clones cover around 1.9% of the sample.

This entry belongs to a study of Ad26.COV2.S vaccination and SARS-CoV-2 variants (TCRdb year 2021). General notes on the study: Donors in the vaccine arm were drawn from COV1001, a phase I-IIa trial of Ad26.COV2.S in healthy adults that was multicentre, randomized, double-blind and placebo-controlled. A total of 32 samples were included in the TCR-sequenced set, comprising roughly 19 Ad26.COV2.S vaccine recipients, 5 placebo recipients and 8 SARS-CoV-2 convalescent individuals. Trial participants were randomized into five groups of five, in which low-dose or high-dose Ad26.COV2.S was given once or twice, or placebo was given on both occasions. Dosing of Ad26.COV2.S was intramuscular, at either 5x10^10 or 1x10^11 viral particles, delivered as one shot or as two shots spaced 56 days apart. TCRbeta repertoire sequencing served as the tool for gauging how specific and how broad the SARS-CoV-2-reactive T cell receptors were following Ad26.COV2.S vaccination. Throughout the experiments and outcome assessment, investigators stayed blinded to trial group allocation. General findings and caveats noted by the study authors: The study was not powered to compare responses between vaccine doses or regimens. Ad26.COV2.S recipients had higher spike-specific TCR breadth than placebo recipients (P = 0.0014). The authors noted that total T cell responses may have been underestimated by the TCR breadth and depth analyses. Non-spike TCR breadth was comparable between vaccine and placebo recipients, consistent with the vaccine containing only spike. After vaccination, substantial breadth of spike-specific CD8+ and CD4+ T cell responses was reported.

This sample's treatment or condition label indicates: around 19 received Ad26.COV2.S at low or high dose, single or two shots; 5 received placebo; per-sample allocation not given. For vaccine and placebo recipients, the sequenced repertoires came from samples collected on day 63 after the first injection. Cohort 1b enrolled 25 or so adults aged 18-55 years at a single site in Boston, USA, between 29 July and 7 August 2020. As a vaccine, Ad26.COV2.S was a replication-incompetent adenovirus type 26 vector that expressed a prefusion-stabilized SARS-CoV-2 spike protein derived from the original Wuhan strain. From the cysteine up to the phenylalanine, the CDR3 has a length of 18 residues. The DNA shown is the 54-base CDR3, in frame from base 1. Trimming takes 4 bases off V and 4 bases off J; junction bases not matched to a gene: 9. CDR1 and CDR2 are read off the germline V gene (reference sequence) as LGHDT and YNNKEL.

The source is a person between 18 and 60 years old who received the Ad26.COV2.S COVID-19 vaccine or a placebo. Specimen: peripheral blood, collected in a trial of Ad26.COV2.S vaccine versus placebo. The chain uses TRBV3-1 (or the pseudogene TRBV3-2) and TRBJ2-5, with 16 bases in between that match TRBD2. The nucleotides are TGTGCCAGCAGCCTGGGGACTAGCGGGGGGGCTAGTGGAGAGACCCAGTACTTC. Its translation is CASSLGTSGGASGETQYF.